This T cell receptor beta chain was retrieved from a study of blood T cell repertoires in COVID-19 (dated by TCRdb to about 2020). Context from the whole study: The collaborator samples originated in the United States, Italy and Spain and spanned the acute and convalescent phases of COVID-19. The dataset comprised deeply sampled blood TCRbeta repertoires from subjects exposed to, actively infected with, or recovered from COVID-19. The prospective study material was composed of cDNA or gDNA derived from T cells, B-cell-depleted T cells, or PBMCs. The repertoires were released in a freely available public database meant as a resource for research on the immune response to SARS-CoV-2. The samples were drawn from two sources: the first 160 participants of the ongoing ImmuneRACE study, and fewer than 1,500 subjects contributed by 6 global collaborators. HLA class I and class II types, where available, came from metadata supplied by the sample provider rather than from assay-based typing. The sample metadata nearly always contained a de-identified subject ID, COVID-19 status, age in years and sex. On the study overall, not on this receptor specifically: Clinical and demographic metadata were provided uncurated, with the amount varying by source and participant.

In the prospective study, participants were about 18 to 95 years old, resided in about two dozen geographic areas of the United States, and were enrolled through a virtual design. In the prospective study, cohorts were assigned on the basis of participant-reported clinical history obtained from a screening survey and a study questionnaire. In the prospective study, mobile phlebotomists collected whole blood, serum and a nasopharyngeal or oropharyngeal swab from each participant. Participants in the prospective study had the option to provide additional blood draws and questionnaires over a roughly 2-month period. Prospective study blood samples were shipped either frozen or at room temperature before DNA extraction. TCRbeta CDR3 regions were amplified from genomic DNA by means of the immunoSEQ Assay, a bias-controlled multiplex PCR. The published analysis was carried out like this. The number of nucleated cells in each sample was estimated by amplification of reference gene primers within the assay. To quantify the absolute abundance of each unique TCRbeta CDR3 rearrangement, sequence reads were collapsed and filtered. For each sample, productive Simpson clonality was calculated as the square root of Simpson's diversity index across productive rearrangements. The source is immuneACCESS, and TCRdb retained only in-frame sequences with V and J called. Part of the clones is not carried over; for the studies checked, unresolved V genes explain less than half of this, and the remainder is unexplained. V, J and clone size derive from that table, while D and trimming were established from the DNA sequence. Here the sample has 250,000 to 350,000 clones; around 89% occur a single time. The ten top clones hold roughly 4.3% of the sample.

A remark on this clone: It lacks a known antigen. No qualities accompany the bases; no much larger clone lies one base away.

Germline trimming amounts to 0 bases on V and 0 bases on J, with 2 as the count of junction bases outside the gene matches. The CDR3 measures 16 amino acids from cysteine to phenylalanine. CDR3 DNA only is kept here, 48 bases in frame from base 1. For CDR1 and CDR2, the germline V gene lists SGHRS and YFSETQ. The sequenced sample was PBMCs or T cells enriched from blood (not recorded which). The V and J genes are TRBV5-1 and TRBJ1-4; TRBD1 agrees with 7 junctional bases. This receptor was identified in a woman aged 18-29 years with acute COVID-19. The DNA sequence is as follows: TGCGCCAGCAGCTTGGGGGGACAGCCAACTAATGAAAAACTGTTTTTT. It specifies CASSLGGQPTNEKLFF. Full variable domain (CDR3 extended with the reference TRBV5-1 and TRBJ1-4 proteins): KAGVTQTPRYLIKTRGQQVTLSCSPISGHRSVSWYQQTPGQGLQFLFEYFSETQRNKGNFPGRFSGRQFSNSRSEMNVSTLELGDSALYLCASSLGGQPTNEKLFFGSGTQLSVL.